The 23 T cell receptor beta chains below all came from one sample that was sequenced in a study of shared clonotypes between healthy human individuals. Assay used: immunoSEQ multiplex PCR; TCRdb lists only in-frame clones, some missing. Here the sample spans 550,000 to 850,000 clones, roughly two thirds being singletons. The sample taken for sequencing was memory CD4+ T cells sorted from blood. Noted subset: CD45RA-negative fraction. The receptors stem from a woman aged 25 to 39 in good health.

This clone has just a few counts. The chain is built from TRBV14 and TRBJ2-7; D may match TRBD1 or TRBD2 (6 bases each). This CDR3 comprises 15 residues. With 1 base removed from V and 10 bases from J, the gap between germline ends came to 20 bases. Germline loops: CDR1 SGHDN, CDR2 FVKESK. This CDR3 is CASSQGTAGDVGQYF. CDR3 bases: TGTGCCAGCAGCCAAGGGACAGCGGGCGACGTGGGTCAGTACTTC.

In its sample, this clone was seen a few times. The chain uses TRBV28 and TRBJ2-7; TRBD2 agrees at 12 bases. The CDR3 is 15 amino acids. J lost 2 bases, V lost 6 bases, and 5 bases had no gene match. CDR1 and CDR2 from the germline V gene are MDHEN and SYDVKM. CDR3 amino acids: CASSPSGRDTYEQYF. The CDR3 bases are TGTGCCAGCAGCCCTAGCGGGAGGGACACCTACGAGCAGTACTTC.

The rearrangement joins TRBV11-2 to TRBJ2-1; TRBD2 agrees at 9 bases. Germline assignment: CDR1 SGHAT and CDR2 FQNNGV. The CDR3 spans 15 residues. V gave up 4 bases and J gave up 6 bases; unmatched junction bases: 7. CDR3 residues: CASSSPRGRANEQFF. The DNA of the CDR3 is TGTGCCAGCAGCTCCCCCCGCGGGAGGGCCAATGAGCAGTTCTTC. The full variable domain, completed using reference TRBV11-2 and TRBJ2-1, is EAGVAQSPRYKIIEKRQSVAFWCNPISGHATLYWYQQILGQGPKLLIQFQNNGVVDDSQLPKDRFSAERLKGVDSTLKIQPAKLEDSAVYLCASSSPRGRANEQFFGPGTRLTVL.

The rearrangement uses TRBV28 and TRBJ1-5; tentative D call: TRBD1 (5 bases). The CDR3 is 14 residues long. V was pared by 4 bases and J by 3 bases, with 10 bases between. Germline V gives CDR1 MDHEN, CDR2 SYDVKM. The CDR3 coding sequence is TGTGCCAGCAGTTCGGGGGGTTACAATCAGCCCCAGCATTTT. Amino acid sequence: CASSSGGYNQPQHF. Filled out from reference TRBV28 and TRBJ1-5, the complete variable domain reads DVKVTQSSRYLVKRTGEKVFLECVQDMDHENMFWYRQDPGLGLRLIYFSYDVKMKEKGDIPEGYSVSREKKERFSLILESASTNQTSMYLCASSSGGYNQPQHFGDGTRLSIL.

The chain links TRBV19 to TRBJ1-1; D remains unclear. Looked up from germline, CDR1 is LNHDA and CDR2 is SQIVND (reference sequence). V lost 4 bases, J lost 0 bases, and 15 bases lay in between. The CDR3 is made up of 16 amino acids. Here the CDR3 DNA reads TGTGCCAGTAGTAAACCTCAGCGATATATGAACACTGAAGCTTTCTTT. This translates into CASSKPQRYMNTEAFF. Variable domain in full (rest from reference TRBV19 and TRBJ1-1): DGGITQSPKYLFRKEGQNVTLSCEQNLNHDAMYWYRQDPGQGLRLIYYSQIVNDFQKGDIAEGYSVSREKKESFPLTVTSAQKNPTAFYLCASSKPQRYMNTEAFFGQGTRLTVV.

This sequence joins TRBV11-3 and TRBJ2-6; 10 positions agree with TRBD2. Germline V gene sequence: CDR1 SGHNT, CDR2 YENEEA. The CDR3 spans 19 residues. V lost 5 bases to trimming and J lost 2 bases; unmatched junction nucleotides: 12. In DNA form, the CDR3 reads TGTGCCAGCAGCCACCAAACGGGGACTAGCGATACTGGGGCCAACGTCCTGACTTTC. Its translation is CASSHQTGTSDTGANVLTF.

This sequence joins TRBV5-4 and TRBJ2-7; 10 positions match TRBD1. CDR1 and CDR2 from the germline V gene are SGHNT and YYREEE (reference sequence). CDR3 length: 15 residues. J was trimmed by 6 bases and V by 4 bases; bases with no gene match: 10. In nucleotides, the CDR3 is TGTGCCAGCAGCACCCGGGACAGGGGAGGATTCGAGCAGTACTTC. This gives the protein CASSTRDRGGFEQYF. The full variable domain, with the rest looked up from reference TRBV5-4 and TRBJ2-7, is ETGVTQSPTHLIKTRGQQVTLRCSSQSGHNTVSWYQQALGQGPQFIFQYYREEENGRGNFPPRFSGLQFPNYSSELNVNALELDDSALYLCASSTRDRGGFEQYFGPGTRLTVT.

This clone was picked up a small number of times. This chain links TRBV30 with TRBJ2-1, with TRBD2 matching over 8 bases. CDR3 length: 15 amino acids. Germline lookup yields CDR1 GTSNPN and CDR2 SVGIG (reference sequence). Trimming took 2 bases from V and 5 from J; bases not matched to a gene: 8. The DNA for the CDR3 is TGTGCCTGGAGTCGGGGTAGCGGGATAGACAATGAGCAGTTCTTC. Encoded protein: CAWSRGSGIDNEQFF.

The chain is built from TRBV25-1 and TRBJ1-3; TRBD1 matches 9 bases. Germline lookup yields CDR1 MGHDK and CDR2 SYGVNS. Trimming at V came to 3 bases and at J to 9 bases, leaving 6 bases not matched to a gene. The CDR3 loop spans 14 amino acids. The CDR3 nucleotides read TGTGCCAGCAGTGAGAGACAGGGGGATGGCACCATATATTTT. The encoded protein is CASSERQGDGTIYF. Using reference TRBV25-1 and TRBJ1-3 for the parts outside the CDR3, the full variable domain is EADIYQTPRYLVIGTGKKITLECSQTMGHDKMYWYQQDPGMELHLIHYSYGVNSTEKGDLSSESTVSRIRTEHFPLTLESARPSHTSQYLCASSERQGDGTIYFGEGSWLTVV.

This clone came up a few times. The chain couples TRBV11-2 to TRBJ2-2, with a possible D match to TRBD2 (5 bases). CDR3 size: 13 residues. Germline loops: CDR1 SGHAT, CDR2 FQNNGV. DNA of the CDR3: TGTGCGAGCGGTAGCCCCAATACCGGGGAGCTGTTTTTT. Translating gives CASGSPNTGELFF.

The chain carries TRBV20-1 and TRBJ1-2; D gene uncertain. Germline CDR1 reads DFQATT; CDR2 reads SNEGSKA (reference sequence). This CDR3 has 11 amino acids. The V and J ends lost 7 bases and 6 bases respectively, with 12 bases between them. The CDR3 DNA reads as TGCAGTGTACTGGGAGGGCATGGCTACACCTTC. It yields the protein CSVLGGHGYTF.

This clone appeared a single time. The chain joins TRBV10-3 to TRBJ1-1, with a possible D match to TRBD1 (5 bases). The CDR3 length is 14 residues. V was trimmed by 8 bases and J by 4 bases, leaving 17 bases between them. CDR1 and CDR2 from the germline V gene are ENHRY and SYGVKD. The CDR3 DNA sequence: TGTGCCATCCGGAAATTAGGGGCCGGCACTGAAGCTTTCTTT. Translated, it gives CAIRKLGAGTEAFF.

This rearrangement joins TRBV4-2 to TRBJ2-1; the D is unclear. Germline CDR1 LGHNA, CDR2 YNFKEQ. The CDR3 has 16 amino acids. Trimming removed 3 bases from V and 1 base from J, with 13 bases in between. CDR3 bases: TGTGCCAGCAGCCAGCCCAATACAAGGTCCTACAATGAGCAGTTCTTC. Protein: CASSQPNTRSYNEQFF.

The rearrangement uses TRBV2 and TRBJ2-7, with 7 bases fitting TRBD1. Per the germline V gene, CDR1 is SNHLY and CDR2 is FYNNEI. The CDR3 extends over 11 amino acids. After removal of 7 bases from V and 6 bases from J, the junction contained 3 bases not matched to a gene. The CDR3: CASKTGIEQYF. The CDR3 nucleotides are TGTGCCAGCAAGACAGGGATCGAGCAGTACTTC.

The chain links TRBV6-5 to TRBJ1-5; D is unclear. V was trimmed by 4 bases and J by 4 bases, leaving 5 bases between them. From germline, CDR1 is MNHEY and CDR2 SVGAGI. The CDR3 is 12 residues long. The CDR3 region is CASSSQNQPQHF. CDR3 coding DNA: TGTGCCAGCAGTTCCCAAAATCAGCCCCAGCATTTT.

The genes are TRBV7-9 and TRBJ1-4, with TRBD1 identical over 9 bases. V lost 1 base to trimming and J lost 3 bases; unmatched junction nucleotides: 6. The CDR3 is made up of 17 amino acids. Germline values: CDR1 SEHNR, CDR2 FQNEAQ (reference sequence). The CDR3 sequence is CASSLDYTGGANEKLFF. In DNA, the CDR3 is TGTGCCAGCAGCTTAGACTACACAGGGGGCGCTAATGAAAAACTGTTTTTT.

CDR3 nucleotides: TGTGCCTGGAGTAGGGAGACAACCATTTTGGAAGCTTTCTTT. Its translation: CAWSRETTILEAFF. This chain links TRBV30 with TRBJ1-1; D unclear. The V gene's germline CDR1 is GTSNPN and CDR2 SVGIG (reference sequence). This CDR3 comprises 14 residues. Between the trimmed V and J ends, which lost 2 bases and 8 bases, there was a span of 18 bases.

The genes are TRBV7-2 and TRBJ2-5; unclear D gene. Germline V gene lookup returns CDR1 SGHTA and CDR2 FQGNSA. Between the trimmed V and J ends, which lost 3 bases and 1 base, there was a span of 12 bases. The CDR3 consists of 15 residues. The CDR3 sequence is CASSLGNRIQETQYF. CDR3 DNA: TGTGCCAGCAGCTTGGGTAATAGAATCCAAGAGACCCAGTACTTC.

The rearrangement links TRBV29-1 to TRBJ1-1; D is unclear. The CDR3 has 15 residues. Trimming stripped 6 bases from V and 5 bases from J, with 22 bases between. The germline V gene encodes CDR1 SQVTM and CDR2 ANQGSEA. CDR3 amino acids: CSVSLQPARGTEAFF. The CDR3 DNA reads as TGCAGCGTGTCCCTGCAGCCCGCCCGCGGAACTGAAGCTTTCTTT.

The gene calls are TRBV30 and TRBJ1-3; no definite D call. This CDR3 has 16 residues. Trimming took 0 bases from V and 0 from J, leaving 12 bases between them. From germline, CDR1 is GTSNPN and CDR2 SVGIG (reference sequence). CDR3 nucleotide sequence: TGTGCCTGGAGTGTACTTTGGTCTAGCTCTGGAAACACCATATATTTT. Amino acids: CAWSVLWSSSGNTIYF.

The chain uses TRBV19 and TRBJ2-3; a possible D gene is TRBD2 (6 bases). In germline, CDR1 is LNHDA, CDR2 SQIVND (reference sequence). The CDR3 loop spans 14 amino acids. Trimming left V 5 bases short and J 5 bases short, with 14 bases between. The CDR3 protein is CASSVYSGVDTQYF. In nucleotides, the CDR3 is TGTGCCAGTAGTGTCTATAGCGGAGTAGATACGCAGTATTTT.

As concerns this clone: Distinct nucleotide sequences in the sample also encode this CDR3. V is TRBV19 and J is TRBJ1-2; D call uncertain. V was shortened by 7 bases and J by 0 bases, with 12 bases between the two germline ends. CDR1 is LNHDA, CDR2 SQIVND, per germline (reference sequence). The CDR3 is 14 amino acids. CDR3 region: CASKPGTSNYGYTF. The CDR3 DNA is TGTGCCAGTAAACCGGGAACCTCTAACTATGGCTACACCTTC.

This clone was detected ten times or more. The chain recombines TRBV5-4 with TRBJ2-7; TRBD2 matches 12 bases. V lost 2 bases and J lost 5; bases outside the gene matches: 8. CDR3 length equals 16 residues. From germline, CDR1 is SGHNT and CDR2 YYREEE (reference sequence). CDR3 protein: CASSLSPTSGSNEQYF. For the CDR3, the DNA is TGTGCCAGCAGCTTATCCCCGACTAGCGGGAGTAACGAGCAGTACTTC.